One sample yielded the 27 T cell receptor beta chains listed below, sequenced in a study of blood T cell repertoires in COVID-19. Assay used: immunoSEQ multiplex PCR; TCRdb lists only in-frame clones, some missing. The sample has 300,000 to 400,000 clones, 88% seen once. Sequencing was done on a sample of PBMCs or T cells enriched from blood (not recorded which). These receptors were taken from a woman aged 25 to 39 with acute COVID-19.

The V call is TRBV23-1, the J call TRBJ1-5; the match to TRBD1 covers 11 bases. TRBV23-1 is annotated as an ORF whose role is uncertain. The CDR3 is 15 residues long. The junction had 8 bases not matched to a gene; V was cut back by 7 bases and J by 6 bases. The CDR3 loop is CASTRRDRGCQPQHF. In nucleotides, the CDR3 is TGCGCCAGCACTCGCCGGGACAGGGGGTGTCAGCCCCAGCATTTT.

V is TRBV5-6 and J is TRBJ1-2; D ambiguous. CDR1 SGHDT and CDR2 YYEEEE come from the germline V gene. The CDR3 sequence is 12 residues long. V gave up 2 bases and J gave up 2 bases, with 4 bases separating them. As DNA, the CDR3 is TGTGCCAGCAGCTTACAGAACTATGGCTACACCTTC. It is translated as CASSLQNYGYTF. The variable domain in full, completed from reference TRBV5-6 and TRBJ1-2, reads DAGVTQSPTHLIKTRGQQVTLRCSPKSGHDTVSWYQQALGQGPQFIFQYYEEEERQRGNFPDRFSGHQFPNYSSELNVNALLLGDSALYLCASSLQNYGYTFGSGTRLTVV.

The chain carries TRBV5-6 and TRBJ2-2; 8 bases agree with TRBD1. The length of the CDR3 is 15 residues. The germline V gene encodes CDR1 SGHDT and CDR2 YYEEEE. V gave up 3 bases and J gave up 4 bases; unmatched junction bases: 5. CDR3: CASSSPDRGTGELFF. CDR3 sequence (DNA): TGTGCCAGCAGCTCCCCTGACAGGGGCACCGGGGAGCTGTTTTTT.

The chain employs TRBV9 and TRBJ2-3; the D gene is possibly TRBD2 (5 bases). The CDR3 is 14 amino acids. Trimming took off 0 bases at V and 3 bases at J, with 8 bases between the two ends. Germline V gives CDR1 SGDLS, CDR2 YYNGEE. Here the CDR3 DNA reads TGTGCCAGCAGCGTAGGAGCGGCTACAGATACGCAGTATTTT. Translating it yields CASSVGAATDTQYF. The full variable domain, in which reference TRBV9 and TRBJ2-3 provide the parts outside the CDR3, is DSGVTQTPKHLITATGQRVTLRCSPRSGDLSVYWYQQSLDQGLQFLIQYYNGEERAKGNILERFSAQQFPDLHSELNLSSLELGDSALYFCASSVGAATDTQYFGPGTRLTVL.

The rearrangement uses TRBV28 and TRBJ1-2; tentative D call: TRBD1 (6 bases). Germline V gene sequence: CDR1 MDHEN, CDR2 SYDVKM. The CDR3 has 12 amino acids. Trimming took 5 bases from V and 4 from J, leaving 8 bases between them. The CDR3 is CASSRDTYGYTF. CDR3 nucleotide sequence: TGTGCCAGCAGTAGGGACACCTATGGCTACACCTTC.

This clone occurred once. V and J are TRBV6-2 or TRBV6-3 and TRBJ1-5, with TRBD1 matching over 7 bases. The CDR3 is 15 amino acids. V dropped 2 bases and J dropped 4; count of bases not matched to a gene: 5. Germline V gene lookup returns CDR1 MNHEY and CDR2 SVGEGT. CDR3 bases: TGTGCCAGCAGTTACGTAGGGGGCCAGAATCAGCCCCAGCATTTT. It yields the protein CASSYVGGQNQPQHF.

The chain uses TRBV5-4 and TRBJ1-2; 8 positions match TRBD1. The V gene end was trimmed by 2 bases and the J gene end by 8 bases; junction bases not matched to a gene: 8. CDR1 and CDR2 from the germline V gene are SGHNT and YYREEE (reference sequence). This CDR3 spans 14 amino acids. DNA for the CDR3: TGTGCCAGCAGCTTTGGACAGGGAGTAGGCGGCTACACCTTC. Protein product: CASSFGQGVGGYTF.

The genes are TRBV10-2 and TRBJ1-2; D unclear. The CDR3 sequence is 13 residues long. Germline assignment: CDR1 WSHSY and CDR2 SAAADI. Between the trimmed V and J ends, which lost 3 bases and 5 bases, there was a span of 10 bases. DNA for the CDR3: TGCGCCAGCAGTGACCCTCTCGGGTATGGCTACACCTTC. Protein: CASSDPLGYGYTF.

The chain joins TRBV7-9 to TRBJ2-3, with 8 bases matching TRBD1. This CDR3 spans 15 amino acids. With 4 bases clipped from V and 3 bases from J, the junction kept 6 bases outside the gene matches. Looked up from germline, CDR1 is SEHNR and CDR2 is FQNEAQ (reference sequence). CDR3: CASSSMDRDTDTQYF. CDR3 nucleotide sequence: TGTGCCAGCAGCTCAATGGACAGGGATACAGATACGCAGTATTTT.

The V gene is TRBV2, the J gene TRBJ2-1; 7 nucleotides align to TRBD2. The CDR3 is 15 residues long. Germline V gives CDR1 SNHLY, CDR2 FYNNEI. V gave up 1 base and J gave up 8 bases; unmatched junction bases: 8. In DNA, the CDR3 is TGTGCCAGCAGTGAAGGGACTAGTGGCGGGGATGAGCAGTTCTTC. Amino acid sequence: CASSEGTSGGDEQFF.

This clone was found once. The rearrangement joins TRBV5-1 to TRBJ2-7; 9 nucleotides line up with TRBD1. This CDR3 has 14 amino acids. Germline V CDR1 and CDR2: SGHRS, YFSETQ. The J segment lost 1 base and the V segment lost 3 bases, leaving 2 bases of the junction unmatched. CDR3 residues: CASSWGTGSYEQYF. CDR3 in DNA: TGCGCCAGCAGCTGGGGGACAGGGTCCTACGAGCAGTACTTC.

As concerns this clone: Other DNA sequences in the sample encode the same CDR3. The chain recombines TRBV24-1 with TRBJ2-1; 7 nucleotides agree with TRBD2. The CDR3 consists of 16 residues. The germline V gene encodes CDR1 KGHDR and CDR2 SFDVKD. V dropped 0 bases and J dropped 1; count of bases not matched to a gene: 2. The CDR3 bases are TGTGCCACCAGTGATTTGTCCGGGGGGTCCTACAATGAGCAGTTCTTC. This encodes CATSDLSGGSYNEQFF.

This chain uses TRBV7-9 with TRBJ2-2, with TRBD1 as a possible D gene (6 bases). CDR1 and CDR2 from the germline V gene are SEHNR and FQNEAQ (reference sequence). The CDR3 has 12 residues. Trimming took 10 bases from V and 7 from J, leaving 13 bases between them. The DNA for the CDR3 is TGTGCCACCCCAGGGGTCGGCGGGGAGCTGTTTTTT. Translated, it gives CATPGVGGELFF. Using reference TRBV7-9 and TRBJ2-2 for the parts outside the CDR3, the full variable domain is DTGVSQNPRHKITKRGQNVTFRCDPISEHNRLYWYRQTLGQGPEFLTYFQNEAQLEKSRLLSDRFSAERPKGSFSTLEIQRTEQGDSAMYLCATPGVGGELFFGEGSRLTVL.

The chain uses TRBV9 and TRBJ1-2, with TRBD1 matching over 10 bases. Germline assignment: CDR1 SGDLS and CDR2 YYNGEE. The V gene end was trimmed by 3 bases and the J gene end by 3 bases; junction bases not matched to a gene: 5. The CDR3 loop spans 15 amino acids. Here the CDR3 DNA reads TGTGCCAGCAGCGGACAGGGGGCGAGGGACTATGGCTACACCTTC. Its translation is CASSGQGARDYGYTF.

CDR3 region: CSVGAGGLVNEQFF. The CDR3 region has the DNA TGCAGCGTTGGCGCGGGGGGGCTAGTCAATGAGCAGTTCTTC. The chain couples TRBV29-1 to TRBJ2-1; 9 positions agree with TRBD2. Germline trimming cut 4 bases from V and 6 bases from J; bases unmatched to any gene: 7. Germline assignment: CDR1 SQVTM and CDR2 ANQGSEA. This CDR3 region has 14 residues.

This chain uses TRBV30 with TRBJ2-1; 9 bases map to TRBD2. This CDR3 has 14 amino acids. Germline V CDR1 and CDR2: GTSNPN, SVGIG (reference sequence). CDR3 residues: CAFTGTSRANEQFF. The CDR3 DNA follows: TGTGCTTTCACCGGGACTAGCAGAGCCAATGAGCAGTTCTTC. The full variable domain, in which reference TRBV30 and TRBJ2-1 provide the parts outside the CDR3, is SQTIHQWPATLVQPVGSPLSLECTVEGTSNPNLYWYRQAAGRGLQLLFYSVGIGQISSEVPQNLSASRPQDRQFILSSKKLLLSDSGFYLCAFTGTSRANEQFFGPGTRLTVL.

The chain uses TRBV9 and TRBJ1-5; D unclear. There are 15 residues in the CDR3. V gave up 2 bases and J gave up 2 bases, with 11 bases separating them. Germline assignment: CDR1 SGDLS and CDR2 YYNGEE. The CDR3 coding sequence is TGTGCCAGCAGCGTTTCGGGGATTGGCAATCAGCCCCAGCATTTT. Translation gives CASSVSGIGNQPQHF.

The chain is built from TRBV27 and TRBJ2-3, with 9 bases identical to TRBD2. Germline loops: CDR1 MNHEY, CDR2 SMNVEV (reference sequence). After removal of 10 bases from V and 2 bases from J, the junction contained 16 bases not matched to a gene. The CDR3 is 17 residues long. The CDR3 loop is CATTPSHLAGFTDTQYF. Written as DNA, the CDR3 is TGTGCCACCACCCCCTCTCACCTAGCGGGGTTCACAGATACGCAGTATTTT.

Here the CDR3 reads CASSSGTGIADTQYF. As DNA, the CDR3 is TGTGCCAGCAGCTCCGGGACAGGGATCGCAGATACGCAGTATTTT. The chain links TRBV7-7 to TRBJ2-3; 9 nucleotides line up with TRBD1. Germline CDR1 and CDR2: SSHAT and FNYEAQ (reference sequence). The CDR3 consists of 15 residues. The V and J ends lost 4 bases and 4 bases, in that order; junction bases with no gene match: 6.

The chain combines TRBV9 with TRBJ2-2; the D gene is possibly TRBD2 (6 bases). The length of the CDR3 is 16 residues. V dropped 4 bases and J dropped 3 bases, with 16 bases sitting between them. The germline gives CDR1 SGDLS, CDR2 YYNGEE. CDR3 residues: CASSPRGKWYTGELFF. The CDR3 region has the DNA TGTGCCAGCAGCCCCCGGGGGAAGTGGTACACCGGGGAGCTGTTTTTT.

The chain links TRBV20-1 to TRBJ1-5; weak D call: TRBD1 (6 bases). Trimming took off 3 bases at V and 1 base at J, with 13 bases between the two ends. Germline assignment: CDR1 DFQATT and CDR2 SNEGSKA (reference sequence). CDR3 length: 15 amino acids. The CDR3 loop reads CSASSWQGSNQPQHF. The CDR3 nucleotides read TGCAGTGCTAGTAGTTGGCAGGGGAGCAATCAGCCCCAGCATTTT.

This sequence joins TRBV7-2 and TRBJ2-7; D gene uncertain. This CDR3 comprises 13 residues. Germline CDR1 SGHTA, CDR2 FQGNSA. V lost 1 base, J lost 7 bases, and 11 bases lay in between. CDR3 amino acids: CASSLVTLGEQYF. CDR3 bases: TGTGCCAGCAGCTTAGTGACACTTGGGGAGCAGTACTTC.

The chain combines TRBV3-1 (or the pseudogene TRBV3-2) with TRBJ2-2; 9 positions match TRBD2. The CDR3 totals 16 residues. V lost 4 bases and J lost 4; bases outside the gene matches: 7. CDR1 and CDR2 (germline): LGHDT, YNNKEL (reference sequence). CDR3 residues: CASSLAGAPATGELFF. CDR3 nucleotides: TGTGCCAGCAGCCTAGCGGGGGCTCCCGCCACCGGGGAGCTGTTTTTT.

The rearrangement uses TRBV4-2 and TRBJ2-1; 11 nucleotides line up with TRBD2. CDR1 and CDR2 from the germline V gene are LGHNA and YNFKEQ. The CDR3 consists of 15 residues. V trimming: 6 bases; J trimming: 6 bases; junction bases outside the gene matches: 7. CDR3 protein: CASRLLAGGLNEQFF. The CDR3 DNA follows: TGTGCCAGCAGGCTTCTAGCGGGGGGTCTCAATGAGCAGTTCTTC.

The chain links TRBV14 to TRBJ2-6, with TRBD1 identical over 7 bases. Losses at the gene ends were 1 base for V and 0 bases for J; bases not matched to a gene: 3. This CDR3 contains 17 residues. CDR1 SGHDN and CDR2 FVKESK come from the germline V gene. CDR3: CASSQVAGGSGANVLTF. Written as DNA, the CDR3 is TGTGCCAGCAGCCAAGTCGCAGGGGGCTCTGGGGCCAACGTCCTGACTTTC.

The chain employs TRBV10-3 and TRBJ1-2; 7 nucleotides match TRBD1. The length of the CDR3 is 13 residues. Trimming at V came to 6 bases and at J to 4 bases, leaving 5 bases not matched to a gene. From germline, CDR1 is ENHRY and CDR2 SYGVKD. The CDR3 spells CAIRAGTAYGYTF. DNA of the CDR3: TGTGCCATCAGGGCCGGGACAGCCTATGGCTACACCTTC.

V and J are TRBV2 and TRBJ2-7; 9 nucleotides match TRBD2. In germline, CDR1 is SNHLY, CDR2 FYNNEI. Trimming took 7 bases from V and 1 from J; bases not matched to a gene: 11. This CDR3 is 16 amino acids long. This CDR3 reads CASTLRASGKSYEQYF. The CDR3 DNA reads as TGTGCCAGCACCCTTCGGGCTAGCGGGAAATCCTACGAGCAGTACTTC.